The present entry profiles one TCR beta chain with its context. The age range of participants was roughly 18 to 90 years, with residence in some 25 US areas. Cohort 3 donors counted as recovered after two negative PCRs, clearance, or resolved symptoms. Germline lookup yields CDR1 SGDLS and CDR2 YYNGEE. Trimming cost V 0 bases and J 6 bases, with 20 bases left between them. The CDR3 totals 17 residues. These data come from a study of blood T cell repertoires in COVID-19. The wider study: COVID-19 samples from acute and convalescent phases originated in the United States, Italy and Spain. Sample material is recorded as cDNA or gDNA derived from T cells, B-cell-depleted T cells, or PBMCs.

The data were produced by immunoSEQ multiplex PCR, yet TCRdb's version contains in-frame clones alone and is incomplete. The sample has some 180,000 clones, more than 70% seen once. The sample comprised PBMCs or T cells enriched from blood (not recorded which). The receptor comes from a middle-aged man who had recovered from COVID-19. This rearrangement joins TRBV9 to TRBJ2-3; possible D gene TRBD1, 7 bases. This CDR3 is CASSVAILEGAADTQYF. DNA for the CDR3: TGTGCCAGCAGCGTAGCCATACTGGAGGGGGCGGCGGATACGCAGTATTTT.